A selection of T cell receptor beta chains follows, all from one sample in a study of CD8 T cells in ankylosing spondylitis. TCRdb itself ran the 5' RACE reads through MiXCR, one entry per CDR3 protein. The sample shows some 220,000 distinct CDR3 sequences, around 6.6% of them seen only once. The sequencing input was blood, either unsorted or a sorted T cell fraction (not recorded which). The receptors here all came from a male donor with ankylosing spondylitis. Both conserved end residues are part of each CDR3. D genes are given only for firm matches. Part of the rows lack a size; the others show once, few, many or a class for expanded clones.

CDR3 DNA	CDR3 protein	clone size	J gene	V gene	D gene
TGTGCCAGCAGTCCAGCGTTCTCCTACAATGAGCAGTTCTTC	CASSPAFSYNEQFF	many	TRBJ2-1	TRBV6-2/TRBV6-3	NA
TGCAGCGCGACTCTAGACGAGCAGTACTTC	CSATLDEQYF	many	TRBJ2-7	TRBV29-1	NA
TGTGCCAGCAGGGCGGGACTAGCGGGGGGCTCCTACAATGAGCAGTTCTTC	CASRAGLAGGSYNEQFF	many	TRBJ2-1	TRBV12-3/TRBV12-4	TRBD2
TGTGCCAGCAGCTTGGATACAGGGGGCAGGTACGAGCAGTACTTC	CASSLDTGGRYEQYF	many	TRBJ2-7	TRBV27	TRBD1
TGTGCCATCAGTGAGTCCTGGGAGGGAGGTAACACCGGGGAGCTGTTTTTT	CAISESWEGGNTGELFF	many	TRBJ2-2	TRBV10-3	TRBD2
TGTGCCAGCAGCTTAGGGACTAGCGGGAGGAATGAGCAGTTCTTC	CASSLGTSGRNEQFF	NA	TRBJ2-1	TRBV7-9	TRBD2
TGTGCCAGCAGCCGCCGCACCGATACGCAGTATTTT	CASSRRTDTQYF	many	TRBJ2-3	TRBV11-3	NA
TGCGCCAGCAGCCAAGGACTAGCGTTGAACGCAGATACGCAGTATTTT	CASSQGLALNADTQYF	few	TRBJ2-3	TRBV4-3	TRBD2
TGCGCCAGCAGCCAAGAACGACCCAATGAGCAGTTCTTC	CASSQERPNEQFF	few	TRBJ2-1	TRBV4-3	NA
TGTGCCAGCAGTTATCCGGGGAACAATGAGCAGTTCTTC	CASSYPGNNEQFF	many	TRBJ2-1	TRBV6-2/TRBV6-3	NA
TGCGCCAGCAGCCAAGTTCGGGCATCAGGAGAGCAGTACTTC	CASSQVRASGEQYF	NA	TRBJ2-7	TRBV4-1	NA
TGTGCAAGTCGAATTAGTAGCCCAGATACGCAGTATTTT	CASRISSPDTQYF	NA	TRBJ2-3	TRBV12-2	NA
TGTGCCAGCAGCCCAAGACCAGGGACCGAAAGGGATACGCAGTATTTT	CASSPRPGTERDTQYF	many	TRBJ2-3	TRBV9	NA
TGCGCCAGCAGCTTGCATTCGGGGGAGCAGTTCTTC	CASSLHSGEQFF	many	TRBJ2-1	TRBV5-1	NA
TGCGCCAGCAGCCCCAAGACTAGCGGGTCCCACGAGCAGTACTTC	CASSPKTSGSHEQYF	NA	TRBJ2-7	TRBV5-1	TRBD2
TGTGCCAGCAGCCTGGGGGCGGGGAACTTAGAGACCCAGTACTTC	CASSLGAGNLETQYF	once	TRBJ2-5	TRBV11-3	NA
TGCAGCGTTGAGGGCAGCATGGACGGGGCTTGGACCTACGAGCAGTACTTC	CSVEGSMDGAWTYEQYF	many	TRBJ2-7	TRBV29-1	NA
TGCAGCGTTCGGGGCGGGGGGGAGCATGAGCAGTTCTTC	CSVRGGGEHEQFF	few	TRBJ2-1	TRBV29-1	TRBD2
TGCGCCAGCAGCCTCTATTCGGACAGGGGGAATCAGCCCCAGCATTTT	CASSLYSDRGNQPQHF	many	TRBJ1-5	TRBV4-1	TRBD1
TGTGCCAGCAGTTTGTTGGGGTACGCCGGGGAGCTGTTTTTT	CASSLLGYAGELFF	many	TRBJ2-2	TRBV28	NA
TGTGCCAGCAGCTTAAGTCTAGCGGGGGCCTACAATGAGCAGTTCTTC	CASSLSLAGAYNEQFF	many	TRBJ2-1	TRBV7-9	TRBD2
TGCAGCGTTGGACACAGCATCTCCTACGAGCAGTACTTC	CSVGHSISYEQYF	NA	TRBJ2-7	TRBV29-1	NA
TGTGCCAGCAGCTTATCGGGGGGGATCGACACAGATACGCAGTATTTT	CASSLSGGIDTDTQYF	many	TRBJ2-3	TRBV7-9	TRBD2
TGTGCCAGCAGTTTATTCCCCAATCAGCCCCAGCATTTT	CASSLFPNQPQHF	NA	TRBJ1-5	TRBV12-3/TRBV12-4	NA
TGTGCCAGCATGACAGATCTAGCGGCTAGCACAGATACGCAGTATTTT	CASMTDLAASTDTQYF	few	TRBJ2-3	TRBV6-1	TRBD2